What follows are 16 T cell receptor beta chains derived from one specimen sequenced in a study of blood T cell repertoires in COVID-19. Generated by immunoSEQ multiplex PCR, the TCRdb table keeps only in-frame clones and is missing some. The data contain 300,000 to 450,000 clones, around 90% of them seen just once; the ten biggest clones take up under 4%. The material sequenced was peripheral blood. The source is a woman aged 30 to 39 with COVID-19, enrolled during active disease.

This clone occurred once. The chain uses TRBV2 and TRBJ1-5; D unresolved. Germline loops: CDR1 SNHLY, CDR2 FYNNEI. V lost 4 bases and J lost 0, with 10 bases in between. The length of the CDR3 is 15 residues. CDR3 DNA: TGTGCCAGCAGTGCTAGGGAGACTAGCAATCAGCCCCAGCATTTT. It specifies CASSARETSNQPQHF.

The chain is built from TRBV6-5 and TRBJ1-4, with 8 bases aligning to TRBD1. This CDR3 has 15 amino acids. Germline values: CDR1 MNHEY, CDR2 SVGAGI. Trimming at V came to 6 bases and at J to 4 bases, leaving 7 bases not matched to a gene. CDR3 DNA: TGTGCCAGCAGGAACGACAGGGGCAGTAATGAAAAACTGTTTTTT. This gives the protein CASRNDRGSNEKLFF.

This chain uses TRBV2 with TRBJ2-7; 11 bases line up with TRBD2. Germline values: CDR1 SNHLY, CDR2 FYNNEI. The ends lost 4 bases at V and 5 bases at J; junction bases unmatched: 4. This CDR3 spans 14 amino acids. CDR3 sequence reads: CASSVAGGPHEQYV. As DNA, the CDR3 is TGTGCCAGCAGTGTAGCGGGAGGGCCGCACGAGCAGTACGTC.

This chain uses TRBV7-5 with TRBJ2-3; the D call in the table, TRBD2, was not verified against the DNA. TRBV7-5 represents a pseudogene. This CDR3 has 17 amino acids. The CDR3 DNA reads TGTGCCAGAAGCTTATATTCGGCGGGGGGTATCACAGATACGCAGTATTTT. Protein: CARSLYSAGGITDTQYF.

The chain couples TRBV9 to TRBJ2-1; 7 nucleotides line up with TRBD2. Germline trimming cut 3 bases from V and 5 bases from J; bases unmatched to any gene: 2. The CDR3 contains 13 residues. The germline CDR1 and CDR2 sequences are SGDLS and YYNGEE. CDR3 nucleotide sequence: TGTGCCAGCAGCGGACGGGGGGACAATGAGCAGTTCTTC. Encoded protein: CASSGRGDNEQFF.

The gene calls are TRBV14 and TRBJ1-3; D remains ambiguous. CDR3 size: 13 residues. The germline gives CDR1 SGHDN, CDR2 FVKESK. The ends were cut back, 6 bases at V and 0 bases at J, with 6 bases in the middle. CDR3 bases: TGTGCCAGCAGAATTAGCTCTGGAAACACCATATATTTT. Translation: CASRISSGNTIYF.

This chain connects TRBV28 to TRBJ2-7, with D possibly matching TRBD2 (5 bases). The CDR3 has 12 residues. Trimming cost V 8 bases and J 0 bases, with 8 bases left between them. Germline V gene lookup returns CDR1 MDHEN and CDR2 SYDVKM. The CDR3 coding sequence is TGTGCCAGCGGACTGAGCTCCTACGAGCAGTACTTC. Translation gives CASGLSSYEQYF.

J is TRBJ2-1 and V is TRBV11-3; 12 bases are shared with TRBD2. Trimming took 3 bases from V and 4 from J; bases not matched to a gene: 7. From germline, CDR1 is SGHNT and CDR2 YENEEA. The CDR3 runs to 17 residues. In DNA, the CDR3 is TGTGCCAGCAGCTTGGACCTCGGGACTAGCGGGTACAATGAGCAGTTCTTC. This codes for CASSLDLGTSGYNEQFF.

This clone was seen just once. CDR3 protein: CATSPSLGQGANEQFF. For the CDR3, the DNA is TGTGCCACCAGCCCCAGCCTAGGACAGGGGGCAAATGAGCAGTTCTTC. V gene TRBV24-1 combines with J gene TRBJ2-1; TRBD1 matches 11 bases. CDR1 and CDR2 from the germline V gene are KGHDR and SFDVKD. V lost 7 bases, J lost 7 bases, and 11 bases stayed unmatched. The CDR3 sequence is 16 residues long.

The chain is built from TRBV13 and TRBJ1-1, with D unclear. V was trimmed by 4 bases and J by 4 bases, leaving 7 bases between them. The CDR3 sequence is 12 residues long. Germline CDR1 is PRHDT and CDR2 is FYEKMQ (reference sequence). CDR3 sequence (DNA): TGTGCCAGCAGCTCGTTACTCACTGAAGCTTTCTTT. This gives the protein CASSSLLTEAFF.

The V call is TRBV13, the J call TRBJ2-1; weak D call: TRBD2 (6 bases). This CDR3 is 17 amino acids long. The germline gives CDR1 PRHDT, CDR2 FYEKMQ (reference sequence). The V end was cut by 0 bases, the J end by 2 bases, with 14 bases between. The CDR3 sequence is CASSLGLGGGTYNEQFF. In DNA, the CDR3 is TGTGCCAGCAGCTTAGGCCTCGGGGGTGGGACCTACAATGAGCAGTTCTTC.

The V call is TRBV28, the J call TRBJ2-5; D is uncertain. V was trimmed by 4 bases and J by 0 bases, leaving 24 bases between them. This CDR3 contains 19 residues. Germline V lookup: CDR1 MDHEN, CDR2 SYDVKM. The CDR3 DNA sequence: TGTGCCAGCAGTTCCCGGCGAGGAACTCAGTTGGTGTACCAAGAGACCCAGTACTTC. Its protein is CASSSRRGTQLVYQETQYF.

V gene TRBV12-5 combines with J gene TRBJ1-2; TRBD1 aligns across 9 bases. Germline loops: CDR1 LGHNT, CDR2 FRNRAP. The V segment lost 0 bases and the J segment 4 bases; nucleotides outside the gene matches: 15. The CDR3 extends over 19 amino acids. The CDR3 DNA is TGTGCTAGTGGTTTGGTACTTTCGACGCGGACAGGGGCAACCTATGGCTACACCTTC. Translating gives CASGLVLSTRTGATYGYTF.

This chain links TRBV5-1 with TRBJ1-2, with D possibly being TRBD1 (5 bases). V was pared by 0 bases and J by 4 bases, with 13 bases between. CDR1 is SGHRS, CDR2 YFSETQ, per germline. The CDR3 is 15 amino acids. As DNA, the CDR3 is TGCGCCAGCAGCTTGGCGGAGGGAAGGGGCTATGGCTACACCTTC. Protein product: CASSLAEGRGYGYTF.

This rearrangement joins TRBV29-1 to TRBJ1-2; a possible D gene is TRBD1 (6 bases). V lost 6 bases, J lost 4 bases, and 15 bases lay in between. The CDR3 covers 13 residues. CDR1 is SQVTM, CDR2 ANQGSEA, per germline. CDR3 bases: TGCAGCGTGGGGGCAGGGGCAGTCTATGGCTACACCTTC. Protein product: CSVGAGAVYGYTF.

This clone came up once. This chain's CDR3 is CASSLGPGGQGADYEQYF. DNA for the CDR3: TGTGCCAGCTCTCTTGGTCCCGGGGGACAGGGGGCAGATTACGAGCAGTACTTC. This chain connects TRBV18 to TRBJ2-7, with TRBD1 matching 12 bases. There are 18 residues in the CDR3. CDR1 and CDR2 (germline): KGHSH, LQKENI. Losses at the gene ends were 6 bases for V and 4 bases for J; bases not matched to a gene: 16.